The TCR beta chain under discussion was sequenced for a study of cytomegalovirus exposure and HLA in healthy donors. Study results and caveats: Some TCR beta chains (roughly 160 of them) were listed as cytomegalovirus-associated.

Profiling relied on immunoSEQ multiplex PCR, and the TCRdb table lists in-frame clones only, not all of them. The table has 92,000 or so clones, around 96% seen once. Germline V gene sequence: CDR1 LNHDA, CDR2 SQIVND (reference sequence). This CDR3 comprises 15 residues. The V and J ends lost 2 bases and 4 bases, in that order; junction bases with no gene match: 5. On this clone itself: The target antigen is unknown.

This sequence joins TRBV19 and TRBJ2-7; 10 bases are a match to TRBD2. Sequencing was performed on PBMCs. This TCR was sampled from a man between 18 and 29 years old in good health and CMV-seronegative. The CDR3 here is CASSISSGSIYEQYF. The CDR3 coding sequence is TGTGCCAGTAGTATATCTAGCGGGAGTATTTACGAGCAGTACTTC.